What follows describes a single T cell receptor (beta chain). The data belong to a study of multiple sclerosis patients with progressive multifocal leukoencephalopathy. TCRdb's table, derived via immunoSEQ multiplex PCR, lists solely in-frame clones and lacks some. This table has roughly 34,000 clones, roughly nine tenths appearing once. This CDR3 comprises 14 residues. The ends lost 5 bases at V and 3 bases at J; junction bases unmatched: 4. CDR1 is MNHEY and CDR2 is SVGAGI in the germline V gene. Time point given: time of PML onset. JC virus DNA in cerebrospinal fluid confirmed the PML diagnosis. PML in natalizumab-treated patients developed after between about 16 and 56 months of natalizumab therapy. The T3 samples were drawn when PML began.

This sequence originates from a human donor with progressive multifocal leukoencephalopathy. The sample was PBMCs, taken from a patient treated with natalizumab. The rearrangement joins TRBV6-5 to TRBJ1-3, with 7 nucleotides matching TRBD1. CDR3 coding DNA: TGTGCCAGCAGTAAGGACAGGTTTGGAAACACCATATATTTT. It codes for CASSKDRFGNTIYF.